Each of the 9 T cell receptor beta chains below was sequenced from the same sample in a study of post-analysis software for immune sequencing data. Overall study results and limits: TRBV5-6, TRBV5-1 and TRBV20-1 were among several TRBV segments more frequent in patients than controls.

Tagging with unique molecular identifiers was a feature of the TCR beta cDNA libraries. TCRdb re-derived calls from the PCR reads in MiXCR, one entry per CDR3 protein. Of roughly 700,000 distinct CDR3 sequences listed, roughly 30% are singletons. Antigens of these TCRs are unknown. What was sequenced was blood. These receptors were collected from a girl aged 5-17 years with multiple sclerosis.

This chain uses TRBV7-2 with TRBJ2-1; 10 nucleotides align to TRBD1. The DNA end is a closer match to TRBJ2-7, so the J assignment may be wrong. CDR1 and CDR2 (germline): SGHTA, FQGNSA. There are 16 residues in the CDR3. Here the CDR3 reads CASSPQTGGAGNEQYF. For the CDR3, the DNA is TGTGCCAGCAGCCCCCAGACAGGGGGCGCCGGAAATGAGCAGTACTTC.

This chain connects TRBV12-3 or TRBV12-4 to TRBJ1-2; TRBD1 is a possible D gene (6 bases). The CDR3 consists of 14 residues. Trimming shortened V by 5 bases and J by 7 bases, and 17 bases separated the two germline ends. Here the CDR3 reads CASSPNPQGTGYTF. The CDR3, as DNA: TGTGCCAGCAGTCCCAACCCCCAGGGGACTGGCTACACCTTC.

This chain connects TRBV29-1 to TRBJ2-5, with 7 bases matching TRBD2. The CDR3 runs 12 residues. The germline gives CDR1 SQVTM, CDR2 ANQGSEA. With 3 bases clipped from V and 11 bases from J, the junction kept 9 bases outside the gene matches. CDR3 in amino acids: CSVDGRAHEQYF. CDR3 sequence (DNA): TGCAGCGTTGATGGGAGGGCCCATGAGCAGTACTTC. Full variable domain (missing parts from reference TRBV29-1 and TRBJ2-5): SAVISQKPSRDICQRGTSLTIQCQVDSQVTMMFWYRQQPGQSLTLIATANQGSEATYESGFVIDKFPISRPNLTFSTLTVSNMSPEDSSIYLCSVDGRAHEQYFGPGTRLLVL.

The genes are TRBV20-1 and TRBJ1-1, with TRBD1 as a possible D gene (5 bases). V shed 1 base and J shed 5 bases, with 17 bases lying between them. Germline V gene sequence: CDR1 DFQATT, CDR2 SNEGSKA (reference sequence). The CDR3 loop spans 15 amino acids. CDR3: CSARVLTWGRTEAFF. The DNA for the CDR3 is TGCAGTGCTAGAGTGCTTACGTGGGGGAGAACTGAAGCTTTCTTT.

This clonotype was seen only a few times. Written as DNA, the CDR3 is TGTGCCAGCAGTCCGACAGGTCTTGCAAAAGAGACCCAGTACTTC. As protein: CASSPTGLAKETQYF. The chain has TRBV6-1 and TRBJ2-5; tentatively, D is TRBD1 (6 bases). Trimming took off 5 bases at V and 3 bases at J, with 16 bases between the two ends. Germline lookup yields CDR1 MNHNS and CDR2 SASEGT. The CDR3 is made up of 15 amino acids.

This clonotype was seen more than once but under ten times. The chain couples TRBV28 to TRBJ1-5; D not certain. CDR1 and CDR2 (germline): MDHEN, SYDVKM. The length of the CDR3 is 16 residues. The V end was cut by 1 base, the J end by 1 base, with 11 bases between. The CDR3 loop is CASSLSRALSNQPQHF. CDR3 coding DNA: TGTGCCAGCAGTTTATCCCGGGCCTTAAGCAATCAGCCCCAGCATTTT.

This clonotype was seen repeatedly, ten times or more. J is TRBJ2-6 and V is TRBV5-1; 8 bases align to TRBD1. Germline loops: CDR1 SGHRS, CDR2 YFSETQ. The CDR3 totals 17 residues. The V segment lost 5 bases and the J segment 0 bases; nucleotides outside the gene matches: 7. The CDR3 sequence is CASRFDRGGSGANVLTF. In nucleotides, the CDR3 is TGCGCCAGCAGGTTTGACAGGGGCGGCTCTGGGGCCAACGTCCTGACTTTC.

This clonotype turned up a few times. The rearrangement uses TRBV5-1 and TRBJ2-5; D is uncertain. Germline CDR1 reads SGHRS; CDR2 reads YFSETQ. With 3 bases removed from V and 0 bases from J, the gap between germline ends came to 9 bases. The CDR3 spans 14 residues. CDR3 loop: CASSSDLYQETQYF. In DNA form, the CDR3 reads TGCGCCAGCAGCTCCGACTTGTACCAAGAGACCCAGTACTTC. The variable domain in full, with the rest retrieved from reference TRBV5-1 and TRBJ2-5, is KAGVTQTPRYLIKTRGQQVTLSCSPISGHRSVSWYQQTPGQGLQFLFEYFSETQRNKGNFPGRFSGRQFSNSRSEMNVSTLELGDSALYLCASSSDLYQETQYFGPGTRLLVL.

This clonotype was seen a handful of times. The rearrangement joins TRBV6-5 to TRBJ2-1; 7 nucleotides agree with TRBD2. CDR1 and CDR2 (germline): MNHEY, SVGAGI. V gave up 2 bases and J gave up 4 bases; unmatched junction bases: 8. CDR3 length: 16 residues. CDR3 residues: CASSYPRASGYNEQFF. The CDR3 nucleotides are TGTGCCAGCAGTTACCCAAGGGCTAGCGGTTACAATGAGCAGTTCTTC.